The sequence of this TCR delta chain was determined in a study of gamma-delta T cells after stem cell transplantation. V lost 0 bases and J 0 bases, leaving 22 bases between the germline ends. This CDR3 region has 19 residues. The germline gives CDR1 GEAIGNYY, CDR2 EKD. TCRdb processed the RT-PCR reads again with the CATT caller. The sample includes a few thousand delta-chain clones, 32% of them seen just once. This receptor was identified in a human donor. It is not recorded whose cells these are; they may come from a transplant donor. Sequences were obtained from gamma-delta T cells. The J gene is TRDJ1, the V gene TRDV2; D ambiguous. CDR3 sequence: CACDTLGRRNCPNTDKLIF. CDR3 sequence (DNA): TGTGCCTGTGACACCTTAGGGCGGCGGAACTGCCCCAACACCGATAAACTCATCTTT.